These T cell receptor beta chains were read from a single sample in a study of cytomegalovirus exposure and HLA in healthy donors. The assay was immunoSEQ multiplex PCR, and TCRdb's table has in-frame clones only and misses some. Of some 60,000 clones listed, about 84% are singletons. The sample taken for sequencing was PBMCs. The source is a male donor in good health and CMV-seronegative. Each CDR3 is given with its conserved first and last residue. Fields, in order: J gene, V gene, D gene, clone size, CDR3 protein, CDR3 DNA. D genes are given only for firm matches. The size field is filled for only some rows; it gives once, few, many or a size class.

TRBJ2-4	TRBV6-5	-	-	CASTPRAKNIQYF	TGTGCCAGCACCCCCCGAGCCAAAAACATTCAGTACTTC
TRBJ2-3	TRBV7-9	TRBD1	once	CASSFGTGPDTQYF	TGTGCCAGCAGCTTTGGGACAGGGCCAGATACGCAGTATTTT
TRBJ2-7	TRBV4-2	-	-	CASSQDLETSYEQYF	TGTGCCAGCAGCCAAGATCTGGAGACTAGCTACGAGCAGTACTTC
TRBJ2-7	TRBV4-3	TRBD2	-	CASSQAGLPYEQYF	TGCGCCAGCAGCCAAGCGGGACTACCCTACGAGCAGTACTTC
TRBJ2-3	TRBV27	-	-	CASSSYTDTQYF	TGTGCCAGCAGTTCCTACACAGATACGCAGTATTTT
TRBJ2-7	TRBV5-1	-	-	CASSLQTVSYEQYF	TGCGCCAGCAGCCTACAGACAGTTTCCTACGAGCAGTACTTC
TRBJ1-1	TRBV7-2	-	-	CASSLGQLTEAFF	TGTGCCAGCAGCTTAGGACAGCTCACTGAAGCTTTCTTT
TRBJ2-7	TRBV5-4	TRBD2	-	CASSLAGLAIHEQYF	TGTGCCAGCAGCTTGGCCGGACTAGCCATCCACGAGCAGTACTTC
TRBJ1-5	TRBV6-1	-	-	CASSEQGSDQPQHF	TGTGCCAGCAGTGAACAAGGGAGCGATCAGCCCCAGCATTTT
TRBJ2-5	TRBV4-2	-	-	CASSQEVRAYETQYF	TGTGCCAGCAGCCAAGAGGTGAGAGCGTACGAGACCCAGTACTTC